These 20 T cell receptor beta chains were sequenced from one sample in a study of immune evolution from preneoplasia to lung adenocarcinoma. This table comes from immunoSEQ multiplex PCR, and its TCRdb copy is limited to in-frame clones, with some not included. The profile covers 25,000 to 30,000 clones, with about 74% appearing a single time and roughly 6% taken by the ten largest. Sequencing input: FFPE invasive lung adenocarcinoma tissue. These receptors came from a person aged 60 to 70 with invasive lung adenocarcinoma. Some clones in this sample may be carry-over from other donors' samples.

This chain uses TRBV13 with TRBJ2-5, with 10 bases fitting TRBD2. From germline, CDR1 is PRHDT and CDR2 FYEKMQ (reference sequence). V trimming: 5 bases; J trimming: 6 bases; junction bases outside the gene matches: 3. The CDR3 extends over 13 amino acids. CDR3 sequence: CASSLAGVKTQYF. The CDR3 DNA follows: TGTGCCAGCAGCCTAGCGGGAGTTAAGACCCAGTACTTC.

The chain's CDR3 is CASSRLAGGIYNEQFF. As DNA, the CDR3 is TGTGCCAGTAGTCGACTAGCGGGAGGGATCTACAATGAGCAGTTCTTC. The genes are TRBV19 and TRBJ2-1, with TRBD2 matching over 14 bases. Germline-derived CDR1 and CDR2 are LNHDA and SQIVND (reference sequence). This CDR3 has 16 residues. V dropped 5 bases and J dropped 3; count of bases not matched to a gene: 3.

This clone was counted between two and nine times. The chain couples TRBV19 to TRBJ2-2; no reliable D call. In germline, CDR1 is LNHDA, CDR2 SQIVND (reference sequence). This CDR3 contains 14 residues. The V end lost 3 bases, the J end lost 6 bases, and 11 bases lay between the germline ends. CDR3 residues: CASSIGLTAGELFF. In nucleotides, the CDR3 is TGTGCCAGTAGTATCGGTTTGACGGCCGGGGAGCTGTTTTTT.

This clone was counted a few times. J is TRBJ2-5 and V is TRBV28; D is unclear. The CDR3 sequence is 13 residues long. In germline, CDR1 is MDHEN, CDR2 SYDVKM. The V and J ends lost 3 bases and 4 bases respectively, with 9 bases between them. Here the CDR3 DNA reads TGTGCCAGCAGTTTGGCGGCTGGAGAGACCCAGTACTTC. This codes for CASSLAAGETQYF.

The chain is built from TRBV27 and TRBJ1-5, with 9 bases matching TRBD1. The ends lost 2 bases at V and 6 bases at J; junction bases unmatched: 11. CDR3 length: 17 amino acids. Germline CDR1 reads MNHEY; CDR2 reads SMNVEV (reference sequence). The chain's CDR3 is CASSLTPDRGGGQPQHF. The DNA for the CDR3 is TGTGCCAGCAGTTTAACCCCGGACAGGGGCGGGGGTCAGCCCCAGCATTTT.

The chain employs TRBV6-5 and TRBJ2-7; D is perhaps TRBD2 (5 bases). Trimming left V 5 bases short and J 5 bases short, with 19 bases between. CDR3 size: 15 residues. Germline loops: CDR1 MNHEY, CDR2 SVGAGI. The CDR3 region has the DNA TGTGCCAGCAGTCCGAGACTCGCTTTCGGGAACGAGCAGTACTTC. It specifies CASSPRLAFGNEQYF.

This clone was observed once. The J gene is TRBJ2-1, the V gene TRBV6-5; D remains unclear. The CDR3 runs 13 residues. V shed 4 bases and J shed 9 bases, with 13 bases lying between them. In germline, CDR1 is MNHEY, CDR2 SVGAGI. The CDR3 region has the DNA TGTGCCAGCAGTTCCCCTTACAAGTCTGAGCAGTTCTTC. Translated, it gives CASSSPYKSEQFF.

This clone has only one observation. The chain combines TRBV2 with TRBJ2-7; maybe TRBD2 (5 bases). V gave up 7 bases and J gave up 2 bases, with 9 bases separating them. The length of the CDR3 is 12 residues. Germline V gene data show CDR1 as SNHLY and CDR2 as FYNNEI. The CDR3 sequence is CASKRGPYEQYF. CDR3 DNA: TGTGCCAGCAAACGGGGTCCCTACGAGCAGTACTTC.

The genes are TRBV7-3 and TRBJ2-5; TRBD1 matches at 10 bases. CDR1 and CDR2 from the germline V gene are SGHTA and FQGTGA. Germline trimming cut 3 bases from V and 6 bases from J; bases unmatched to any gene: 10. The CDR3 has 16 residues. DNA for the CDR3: TGTGCCAGCAGCTTTGGACAGGGGGGACTAGGAAAGACCCAGTACTTC. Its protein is CASSFGQGGLGKTQYF.

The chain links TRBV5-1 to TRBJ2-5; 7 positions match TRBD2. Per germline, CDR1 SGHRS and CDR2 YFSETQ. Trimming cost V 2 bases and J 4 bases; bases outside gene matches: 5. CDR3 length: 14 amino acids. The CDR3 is CASSLGRAGETQYF. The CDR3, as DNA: TGCGCCAGCAGCTTAGGGAGGGCTGGAGAGACCCAGTACTTC. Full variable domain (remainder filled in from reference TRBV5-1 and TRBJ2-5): KAGVTQTPRYLIKTRGQQVTLSCSPISGHRSVSWYQQTPGQGLQFLFEYFSETQRNKGNFPGRFSGRQFSNSRSEMNVSTLELGDSALYLCASSLGRAGETQYFGPGTRLLVL.

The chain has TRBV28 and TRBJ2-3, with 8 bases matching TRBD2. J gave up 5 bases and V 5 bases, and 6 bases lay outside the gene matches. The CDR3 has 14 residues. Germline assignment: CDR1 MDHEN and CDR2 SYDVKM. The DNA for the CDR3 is TGTGCCAGCAGTACAGCGGGAGTGGGAGATACGCAGTATTTT. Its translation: CASSTAGVGDTQYF.

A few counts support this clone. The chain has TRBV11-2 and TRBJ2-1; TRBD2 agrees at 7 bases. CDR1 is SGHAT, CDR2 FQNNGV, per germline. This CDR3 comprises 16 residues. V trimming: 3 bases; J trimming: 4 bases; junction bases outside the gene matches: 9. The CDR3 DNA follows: TGTGCCAGCAGCTTGTCGGTGGGACTACAATACAATGAGCAGTTCTTC. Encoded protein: CASSLSVGLQYNEQFF.

This CDR3 is CAWSLGARGYTF. CDR3 DNA: TGTGCCTGGAGTTTGGGGGCGCGAGGCTACACCTTC. The chain carries TRBV30 and TRBJ1-2; D might be TRBD1 (6 bases). The CDR3 covers 12 residues. Per the germline V gene, CDR1 is GTSNPN and CDR2 is SVGIG (reference sequence). V was pared by 2 bases and J by 8 bases, with 12 bases between.

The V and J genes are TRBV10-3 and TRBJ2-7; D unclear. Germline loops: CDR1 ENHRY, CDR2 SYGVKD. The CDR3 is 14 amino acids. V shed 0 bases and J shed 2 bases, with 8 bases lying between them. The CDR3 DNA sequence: TGTGCCATCAGTGAGTCTACAGAACCCTACGAGCAGTACTTC. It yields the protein CAISESTEPYEQYF.

This CDR3 is CASKSNAGTNEQFF. The CDR3, as DNA: TGCGCCAGCAAGTCAAACGCAGGGACCAATGAGCAGTTCTTC. V and J are TRBV5-1 and TRBJ2-1; D is perhaps TRBD1 or TRBD2 (5 bases each). Germline lookup yields CDR1 SGHRS and CDR2 YFSETQ. This CDR3 contains 14 residues. Trimming took off 6 bases at V and 6 bases at J, with 16 bases between the two ends. The entire variable domain, with the rest obtained from reference TRBV5-1 and TRBJ2-1, is as follows: KAGVTQTPRYLIKTRGQQVTLSCSPISGHRSVSWYQQTPGQGLQFLFEYFSETQRNKGNFPGRFSGRQFSNSRSEMNVSTLELGDSALYLCASKSNAGTNEQFFGPGTRLTVL.

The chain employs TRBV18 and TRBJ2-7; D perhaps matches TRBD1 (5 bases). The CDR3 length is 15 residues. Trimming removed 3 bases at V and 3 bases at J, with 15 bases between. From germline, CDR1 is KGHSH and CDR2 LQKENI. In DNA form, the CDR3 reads TGTGCCAGCTCACCCTTCGAAGGGGCGAACTACGAGCAGTACTTC. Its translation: CASSPFEGANYEQYF. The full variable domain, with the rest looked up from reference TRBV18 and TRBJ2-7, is NAGVMQNPRHLVRRRGQEARLRCSPMKGHSHVYWYRQLPEEGLKFMVYLQKENIIDESGMPKERFSAEFPKEGPSILRIQQVVRGDSAAYFCASSPFEGANYEQYFGPGTRLTVT.

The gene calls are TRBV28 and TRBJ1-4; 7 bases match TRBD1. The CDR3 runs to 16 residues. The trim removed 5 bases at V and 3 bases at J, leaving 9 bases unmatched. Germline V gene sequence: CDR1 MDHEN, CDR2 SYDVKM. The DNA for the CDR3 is TGTGCCAGCAGTGTATCAAGGGGGCCCGCTAATGAAAAACTGTTTTTT. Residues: CASSVSRGPANEKLFF.

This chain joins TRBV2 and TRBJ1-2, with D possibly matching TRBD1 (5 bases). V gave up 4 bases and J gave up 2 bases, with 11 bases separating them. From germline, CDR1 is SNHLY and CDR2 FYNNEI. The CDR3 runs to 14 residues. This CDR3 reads CASSGAGQNYGYTF. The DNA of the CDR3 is TGTGCCAGCAGTGGGGCAGGGCAGAACTATGGCTACACCTTC.

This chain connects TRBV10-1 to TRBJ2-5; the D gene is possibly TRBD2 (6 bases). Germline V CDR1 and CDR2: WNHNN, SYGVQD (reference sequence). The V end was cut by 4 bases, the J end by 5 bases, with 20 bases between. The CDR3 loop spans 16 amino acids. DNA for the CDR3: TGCGCCAGCAGTGGGCCCAGCTATAGCGGCGAGGAGACCCAGTACTTC. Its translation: CASSGPSYSGEETQYF.

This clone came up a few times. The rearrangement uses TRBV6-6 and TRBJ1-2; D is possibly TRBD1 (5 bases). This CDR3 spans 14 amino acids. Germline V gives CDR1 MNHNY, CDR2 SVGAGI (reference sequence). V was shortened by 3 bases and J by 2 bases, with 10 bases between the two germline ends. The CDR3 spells CASSYSGLNYGYTF. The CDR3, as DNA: TGTGCCAGCAGTTATTCGGGACTGAACTATGGCTACACCTTC.